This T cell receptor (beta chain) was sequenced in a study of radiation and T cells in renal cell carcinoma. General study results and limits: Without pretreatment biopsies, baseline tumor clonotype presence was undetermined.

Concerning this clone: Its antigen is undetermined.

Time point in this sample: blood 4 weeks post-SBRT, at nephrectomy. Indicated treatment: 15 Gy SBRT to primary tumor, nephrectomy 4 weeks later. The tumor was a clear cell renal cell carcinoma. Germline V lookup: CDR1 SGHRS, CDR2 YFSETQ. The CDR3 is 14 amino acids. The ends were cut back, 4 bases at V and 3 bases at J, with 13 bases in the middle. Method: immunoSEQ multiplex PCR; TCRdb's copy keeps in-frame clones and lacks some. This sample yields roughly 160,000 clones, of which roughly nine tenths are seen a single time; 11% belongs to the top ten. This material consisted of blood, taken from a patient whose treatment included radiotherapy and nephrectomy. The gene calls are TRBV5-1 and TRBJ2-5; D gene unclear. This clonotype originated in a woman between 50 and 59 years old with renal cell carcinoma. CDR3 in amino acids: CASSHSPGEETQYF. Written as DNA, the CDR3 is TGCGCCAGCAGCCACTCTCCGGGCGAAGAGACCCAGTACTTC. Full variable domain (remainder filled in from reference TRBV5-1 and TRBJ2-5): KAGVTQTPRYLIKTRGQQVTLSCSPISGHRSVSWYQQTPGQGLQFLFEYFSETQRNKGNFPGRFSGRQFSNSRSEMNVSTLELGDSALYLCASSHSPGEETQYFGPGTRLLVL.